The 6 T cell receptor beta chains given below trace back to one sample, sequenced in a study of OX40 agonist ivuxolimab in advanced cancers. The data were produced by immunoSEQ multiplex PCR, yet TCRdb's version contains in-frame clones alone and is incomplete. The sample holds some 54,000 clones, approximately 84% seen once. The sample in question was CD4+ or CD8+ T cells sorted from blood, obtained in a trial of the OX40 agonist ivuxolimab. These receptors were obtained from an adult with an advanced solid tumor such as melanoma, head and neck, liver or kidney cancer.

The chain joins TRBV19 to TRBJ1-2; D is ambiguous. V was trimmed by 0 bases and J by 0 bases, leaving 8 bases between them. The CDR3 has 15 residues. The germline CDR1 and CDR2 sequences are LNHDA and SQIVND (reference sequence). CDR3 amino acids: CASSIDRQANYGYTF. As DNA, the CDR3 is TGTGCCAGTAGTATAGATCGCCAGGCTAACTATGGCTACACCTTC.

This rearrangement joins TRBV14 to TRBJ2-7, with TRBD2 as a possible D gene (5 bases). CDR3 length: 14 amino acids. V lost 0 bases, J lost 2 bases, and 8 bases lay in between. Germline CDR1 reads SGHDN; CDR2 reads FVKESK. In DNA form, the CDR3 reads TGTGCCAGCAGCCAAGATACAGCGGCCTACGAGCAGTACTTC. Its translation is CASSQDTAAYEQYF.

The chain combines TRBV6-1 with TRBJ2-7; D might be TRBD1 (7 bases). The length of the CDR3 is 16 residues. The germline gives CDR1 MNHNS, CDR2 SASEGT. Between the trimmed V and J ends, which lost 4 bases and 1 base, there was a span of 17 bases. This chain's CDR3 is CASSAGRQGGSYEQYF. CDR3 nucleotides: TGTGCCAGCAGTGCAGGCAGACAGGGAGGTTCCTACGAGCAGTACTTC.

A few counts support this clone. The CDR3 bases are TGTGCCAGCAGCCCCGTGGCTAGCGGGAGGGCCAATGAGCAGTTCTTC. Protein sequence: CASSPVASGRANEQFF. The chain couples TRBV7-6 to TRBJ2-1, with 12 bases matching TRBD2. After removal of 5 bases from V and 6 bases from J, the junction contained 8 bases not matched to a gene. CDR1 and CDR2 (germline): SGHVS, FNYEAQ. This CDR3 contains 16 residues. Full variable domain (rest looked up from reference TRBV7-6 and TRBJ2-1): GAGVSQSPRYKVTKRGQDVALRCDPISGHVSLYWYRQALGQGPEFLTYFNYEAQQDKSGLPNDRFSAERPEGSISTLTIQRTEQRDSAMYRCASSPVASGRANEQFFGPGTRLTVL.

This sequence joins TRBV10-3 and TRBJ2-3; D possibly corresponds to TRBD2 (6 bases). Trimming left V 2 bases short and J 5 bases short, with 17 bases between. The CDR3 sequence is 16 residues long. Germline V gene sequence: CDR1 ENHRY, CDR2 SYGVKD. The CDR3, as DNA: TGTGCCATCAGTGAGCCAACCATACTAGCTGTAGATACGCAGTATTTT. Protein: CAISEPTILAVDTQYF.

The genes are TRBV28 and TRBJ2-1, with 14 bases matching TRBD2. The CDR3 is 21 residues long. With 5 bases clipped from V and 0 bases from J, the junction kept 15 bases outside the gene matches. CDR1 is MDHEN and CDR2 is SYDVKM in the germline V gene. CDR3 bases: TGTGCCAGCAGTACCACCTGGACTAGCGGGAGGTCTACTTCCTCCTACAATGAGCAGTTCTTC. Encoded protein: CASSTTWTSGRSTSSYNEQFF.